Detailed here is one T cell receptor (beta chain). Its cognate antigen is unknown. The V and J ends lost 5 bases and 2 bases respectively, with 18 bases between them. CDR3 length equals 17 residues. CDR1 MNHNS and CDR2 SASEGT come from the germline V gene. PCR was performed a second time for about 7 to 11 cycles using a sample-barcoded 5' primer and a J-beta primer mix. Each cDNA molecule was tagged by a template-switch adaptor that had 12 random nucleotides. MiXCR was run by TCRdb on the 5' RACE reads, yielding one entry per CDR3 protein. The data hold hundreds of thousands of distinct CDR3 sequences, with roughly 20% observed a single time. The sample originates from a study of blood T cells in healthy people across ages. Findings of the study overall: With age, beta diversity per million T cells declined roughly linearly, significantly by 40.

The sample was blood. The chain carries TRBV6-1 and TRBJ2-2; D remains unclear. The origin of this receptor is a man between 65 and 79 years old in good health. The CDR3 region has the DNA TGTGCCAGCAGTCCGAACTCGGCGCACGTTAACACCGGGGAGCTGTTTTTT. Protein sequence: CASSPNSAHVNTGELFF.